Listed below are T cell receptor beta chains from one sample, sequenced in a study of blood T cell repertoires in COVID-19. The data were produced by immunoSEQ multiplex PCR, yet TCRdb's version contains in-frame clones alone and is incomplete. The sample lists tens of thousands of clones, 83% seen once, with more than 5% in the top ten. Sample: peripheral blood. The receptors derive from a woman aged 60 to 75 with acute or convalescent COVID-19. Both conserved end residues are trimmed from each CDR3.

14 TRBJ1-1 TRBV4-1 ASSQDPYSDRFEAF
14 TRBJ1-6 TRBV11-2 ASSLVTAGLNSPLH
13 TRBJ1-5 TRBV5-1 ASSLGAGMNQPQH
11 TRBJ2-3 TRBV24-1 ATSETGSVTQY
12 TRBJ1-1 TRBV10-1 ASSETGQPFEAF
14 TRBJ2-2 TRBV20-1 SASQLAGGGTGELF
11 TRBJ1-5 TRBV27 ASSGTGNQPQH
12 TRBJ1-2 TRBV27 ASSPGTAFYGYT
12 TRBJ1-5 TRBV15 ATSSTGGNQPQH
14 TRBJ1-1 TRBV19 ASSIQLGQGATEAF
12 TRBJ2-2 TRBV6-5 AVGVTGGTGELF
12 TRBJ1-1 TRBV6-5 ASRSQGGGTEAF
14 TRBJ1-3 TRBV19 ASSIEGAYSGNTIY
15 TRBJ2-3 TRBV19 ASSANRGSLFADTQY
15 TRBJ2-6 TRBV11-2 ASSSYTVASGANVLT
11 TRBJ1-2 TRBV7-9 ASSSRGRYGYT
13 TRBJ1-2 TRBV2 ASSALGQGNYGYT
12 TRBJ2-4 TRBV27 ASDSFLAKNIQY
11 TRBJ1-2 TRBV6-5 ASSLDREYGYT
12 TRBJ1-1 TRBV7-9 ASSLGQGNTEAF
12 TRBJ1-2 TRBV6-5 ASRDPGGGYGYT
13 TRBJ1-1 TRBV24-1 ATSDTTGQNTEAF
12 TRBJ1-1 TRBV20-1 SASGVQGPAEAF
14 TRBJ1-2 TRBV10-3 AIRDTGGAGNYGYT
12 TRBJ2-3 TRBV10-1 ASADRGHTDTQY
13 TRBJ1-1 TRBV5-1 ASSLQAGGRTEAF
12 TRBJ1-2 TRBV7-3 ASSLNAGQSGYT
11 TRBJ1-5 TRBV6-5 ASRGQSNQPQH
10 TRBJ2-7 TRBV5-1 ASSFDTGEQY
11 TRBJ2-1 TRBV11-3 ASSLLDSNEQF
9 TRBJ2-1 TRBV6-5 ASSPGDREF
13 TRBJ1-5 TRBV19 ASSTGSTYNQPQH
11 TRBJ1-1 TRBV7-9 ASSLGSPGWAF
13 TRBJ1-1 TRBV5-6 ASSVPREGDTEAF
9 TRBJ1-2 TRBV29-1 SVGQNYGYT
12 TRBJ1-1 TRBV3-1/TRBV3-2 ASSQGGSYTEAF